What follows describes a single T cell receptor beta chain. Its antigen is unknown. The entry originates in a study of cytomegalovirus exposure and HLA in healthy donors. Study details: The early release's HLA-typed donors yielded some 85 million unique TCRs.

With 60 Vbeta and 13 Jbeta primers, the PCR was carried out. This table comes from immunoSEQ multiplex PCR, and its TCRdb copy is limited to in-frame clones, with some not included. The data show some 150,000 clones, over 70% seen once. CDR3 size: 15 residues. Between the trimmed V and J ends, which lost 5 bases and 1 base, there was a span of 15 bases. Germline CDR1 and CDR2: SGHAT and FQNNGV. Study-wide results and limits: Later analysis suggested links between common viral pathogens and several top significant clusters. CMV antigen specificity of a few CMV-associated chains was confirmed in vitro. Analyses of presence and absence presupposed an approximately uniform sequencing depth across donors.

Sequencing was carried out using PBMCs. V usage is TRBV11-2 and J usage is TRBJ2-7; D is perhaps TRBD2 (5 bases). The TCR was taken from a male donor in good health and CMV-seronegative. The CDR3 sequence: CASSAEASRSYEQYF. The CDR3 DNA reads TGTGCCAGCAGCGCCGAGGCTAGCCGATCCTACGAGCAGTACTTC.